Here is one T cell receptor beta chain with its context. The antigen is unknown. Germline V gives CDR1 SGHNT, CDR2 YYREEE (reference sequence). Trimming stripped 3 bases from V and 0 bases from J, with 10 bases between. The length of the CDR3 is 14 residues. PCR primers comprised 60 Vbeta and 13 Jbeta primers. Generated by immunoSEQ multiplex PCR, the TCRdb table keeps only in-frame clones and is missing some. This table holds more than 55,000 clones, roughly 68% found once. These data are taken from a study of cytomegalovirus exposure and HLA in healthy donors. General observations from the study: The authors assumed roughly uniform sequencing depth across donors for presence/absence analyses. Reportedly, fewer N-insertions than the roughly 700-donor mean appeared in an Asian-associated ancestry cluster in a later analysis.

Input material: PBMCs. The source of this sequence is a woman aged 55-69 years in good health and CMV-seropositive. The genes are TRBV5-4 and TRBJ2-7; maybe TRBD1 (5 bases). Here the CDR3 reads CASSSTEASYEQYF. CDR3 in DNA: TGTGCCAGCAGCTCGACAGAGGCCTCCTACGAGCAGTACTTC.